This T cell receptor (beta chain) is from a study of Ad26.COV2.S vaccination and SARS-CoV-2 variants. As for treatment: around 19 received Ad26.COV2.S at low or high dose, single or two shots; five or six received placebo; per-sample allocation not given. Samples analyzed were those drawn on day 63 after the first vaccine or placebo injection. Of note for this clone: Other nucleotide sequences in the sample specify the same CDR3.

TCRdb's copy holds only in-frame clones and misses some; the assay was immunoSEQ multiplex PCR. The sample lists about 350,000 clones, 75% to 90% occurring once. CDR1 and CDR2 (germline): SEHNR, FQNEAQ (reference sequence). V trimming: 2 bases; J trimming: 5 bases; junction bases outside the gene matches: 1. The CDR3 has 13 amino acids. This receptor was obtained from a person between 18 and 65 years old who received the Ad26.COV2.S COVID-19 vaccine or a placebo. The chain combines TRBV7-9 with TRBJ2-5; 8 bases line up with TRBD2. The sample here was peripheral blood, taken in a trial of Ad26.COV2.S vaccine versus placebo. The CDR3 reads CASSLSGGETQYF. CDR3 in DNA: TGTGCCAGCAGCTTATCGGGAGGGGAGACCCAGTACTTC.